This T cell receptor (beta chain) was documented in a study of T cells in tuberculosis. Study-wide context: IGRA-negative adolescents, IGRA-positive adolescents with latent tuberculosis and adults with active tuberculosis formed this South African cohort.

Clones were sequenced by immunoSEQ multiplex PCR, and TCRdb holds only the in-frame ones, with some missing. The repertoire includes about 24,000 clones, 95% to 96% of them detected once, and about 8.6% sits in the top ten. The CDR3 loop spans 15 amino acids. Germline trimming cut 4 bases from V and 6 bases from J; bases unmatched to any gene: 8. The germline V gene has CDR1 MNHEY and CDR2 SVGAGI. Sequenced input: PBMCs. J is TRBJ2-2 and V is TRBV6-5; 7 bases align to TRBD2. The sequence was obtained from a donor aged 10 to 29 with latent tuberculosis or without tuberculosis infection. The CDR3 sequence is CASSSAGAGAGELFF. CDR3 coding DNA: TGTGCCAGCAGTTCCGCGGGAGCCGGGGCCGGGGAGCTGTTTTTT.